These 12 T cell receptor beta chains were sequenced from one sample in a study of shared T cell receptors in the human thymus listed by TCRdb under 2021. Preparation of the library involved the immunoSEQ multiplex PCR assay. TCRdb mirrors the immuneACCESS table, restricted to in-frame sequences. Some clones are absent from its copies; in checked studies, under half trace to an unresolved V gene, and the reason for the others is unknown. The sample includes 700,000 or so clones, with 80% to 90% observed a single time. The leading ten clones occupy more than 0.008% of the sample. These same data were also listed under a study on human thymus T cells.

Sequenced input: thymocytes. The receptors were sampled from a girl in the first two years of life with a congenital heart defect. Donor details come from another sample of the same person, matched by shared clones.

This clone was seen just once. The rearrangement joins TRBV6-1 to TRBJ1-1, with TRBD1 as a possible D gene (6 bases). Germline V gives CDR1 MNHNS, CDR2 SASEGT. The CDR3 sequence is 16 residues long. Trimming stripped 4 bases from V and 6 bases from J, with 21 bases between. The CDR3 DNA is TGTGCCAGCAGTGCCGCCAGGACAGAACTGATCGCTGAAGCTTTCTTT. Its translation is CASSAARTELIAEAFF.

This rearrangement joins TRBV27 to TRBJ1-1; 10 bases align to TRBD1. Losses at the gene ends were 0 bases for V and 2 bases for J; bases not matched to a gene: 12. CDR3 length: 19 residues. CDR1 and CDR2 from the germline V gene are MNHEY and SMNVEV (reference sequence). The CDR3 loop is CASSLSLLGQGGRNTEAFF. CDR3 coding DNA: TGTGCCAGCAGTTTATCCCTCCTCGGACAGGGGGGAAGAAACACTGAAGCTTTCTTT.

This chain connects TRBV12-5 to TRBJ2-1; the D gene is possibly TRBD1 (6 bases). Germline V lookup: CDR1 LGHNT, CDR2 FRNRAP. This CDR3 is 16 amino acids long. Trimming cost V 0 bases and J 6 bases, with 15 bases left between them. CDR3 sequence (DNA): TGTGCTAGTGGTTTGGTAAGGACAGAGGTGGCCAATGAGCAGTTCTTC. This gives the protein CASGLVRTEVANEQFF.

The rearrangement uses TRBV4-1 and TRBJ1-3, with 10 positions matching TRBD1. Germline CDR1 is MGHRA and CDR2 is YSYEKL. The CDR3 has 17 amino acids. With 0 bases clipped from V and 2 bases from J, the junction kept 4 bases outside the gene matches. This CDR3 reads CASSQEWTGGTGNTIYF. The CDR3 bases are TGCGCCAGCAGCCAAGAATGGACAGGGGGAACTGGAAACACCATATATTTT.

The rearrangement uses TRBV4-1 and TRBJ1-2; 10 nucleotides align to TRBD1. Germline assignment: CDR1 MGHRA and CDR2 YSYEKL. This CDR3 is built from 19 residues. The V segment lost 1 base and the J segment 0 bases; nucleotides outside the gene matches: 11. The CDR3 protein is CASSQAPRGQGYTNYGYTF. Here the CDR3 DNA reads TGCGCCAGCAGCCAAGCCCCCCGGGGACAGGGGTACACTAACTATGGCTACACCTTC.

The V call is TRBV19, the J call TRBJ2-6; D is uncertain. The germline V gene has CDR1 LNHDA and CDR2 SQIVND (reference sequence). V was pared by 7 bases and J by 0 bases, with 13 bases between. The CDR3 totals 16 residues. The CDR3, as DNA: TGTGCCAGTACCCTCCCCTCCCTCTCTGGGGCCAACGTCCTGACTTTC. Translating it yields CASTLPSLSGANVLTF.

The chain joins TRBV7-6 to TRBJ1-1, with 8 bases matching TRBD1. Trimming took 0 bases from V and 1 from J; bases not matched to a gene: 13. Germline V gives CDR1 SGHVS, CDR2 FNYEAQ. The CDR3 sequence is 19 residues long. This CDR3 reads CASSLAQASQGGWNTEAFF. CDR3 nucleotide sequence: TGTGCCAGCAGCTTAGCGCAAGCCTCACAGGGGGGATGGAACACTGAAGCTTTCTTT.

The chain links TRBV6-1 to TRBJ2-7, with D possibly being TRBD2 (5 bases). V was pared by 0 bases and J by 3 bases, with 18 bases between. CDR1 and CDR2 (germline): MNHNS, SASEGT. The CDR3 loop spans 17 amino acids. The CDR3, as DNA: TGTGCCAGCAGTGAAGCGCCTCGGGGAGCGGAGCGCTACGAGCAGTACTTC. This sequence encodes CASSEAPRGAERYEQYF.

The chain couples TRBV5-4 to TRBJ2-5, with 7 bases that match TRBD2. Germline V gene data show CDR1 as SGHNT and CDR2 as YYREEE (reference sequence). After removal of 4 bases from V and 0 bases from J, the junction contained 12 bases not matched to a gene. The CDR3 sequence is 17 residues long. CDR3: CASSGGGTDKYQETQYF. DNA for the CDR3: TGTGCCAGCAGCGGGGGGGGGACCGATAAGTACCAAGAGACCCAGTACTTC.

The chain employs TRBV6-5 and TRBJ1-1; D possibly corresponds to TRBD1 (5 bases). This CDR3 contains 15 residues. V was trimmed by 0 bases and J by 3 bases, leaving 11 bases between them. CDR1 and CDR2 (germline): MNHEY, SVGAGI. The CDR3 loop reads CASSYSGVKDTEAFF. The CDR3 DNA reads as TGTGCCAGCAGTTACTCAGGGGTAAAGGACACTGAAGCTTTCTTT.

This chain joins TRBV7-6 and TRBJ2-7; TRBD1 matches at 10 bases. CDR3 size: 14 residues. Germline CDR1 SGHVS, CDR2 FNYEAQ. With V trimmed by 3 bases and J by 6 bases, 5 bases remained unmatched. The CDR3 loop reads CASSLGRTGGEQYF. Written as DNA, the CDR3 is TGTGCCAGCAGCTTGGGGCGGACAGGGGGCGAGCAGTACTTC.

This sequence joins TRBV25-1 and TRBJ2-7; perhaps TRBD2 as D (6 bases). V lost 7 bases, J lost 4 bases, and 17 bases lay in between. The CDR3 sequence is 14 residues long. CDR1 and CDR2 from the germline V gene are MGHDK and SYGVNS. The CDR3 here is CASTAGGVGYEQYF. CDR3 sequence (DNA): TGTGCCAGCACCGCAGGCGGGGTGGGATACGAGCAGTACTTC.